This record concerns one T cell receptor beta chain sequence. What it recognizes is unknown. Germline trimming cut 3 bases from V and 4 bases from J; bases unmatched to any gene: 7. The CDR3 sequence is 15 residues long. Germline V gives CDR1 SGHVS, CDR2 FNYEAQ. The data were taken from a study of cytomegalovirus exposure and HLA in healthy donors. The overall study: Counted in an early data release were 75 million to 85 million unique TCRs from HLA-typed donors. Study-wide results and limits: Previously analyzed data showed that most TCR beta V segments were productive at a frequency of about 87% or about 30%.

PCR involved 60 Vbeta and 13 Jbeta primers. TCRdb's copy holds only in-frame clones and misses some; the assay was immunoSEQ multiplex PCR. This table holds some 72,000 clones. The sample taken for sequencing was PBMCs. The clonotype comes from a boy aged 10-17 years in good health and CMV-seronegative. V usage is TRBV7-6 and J usage is TRBJ2-7; 9 bases match TRBD1. DNA of the CDR3: TGTGCCAGCAGCTTCTCGGGACAGGGATCTTACGAGCAGTACTTC. As protein: CASSFSGQGSYEQYF. The variable domain in full, with the rest retrieved from reference TRBV7-6 and TRBJ2-7, is GAGVSQSPRYKVTKRGQDVALRCDPISGHVSLYWYRQALGQGPEFLTYFNYEAQQDKSGLPNDRFSAERPEGSISTLTIQRTEQRDSAMYRCASSFSGQGSYEQYFGPGTRLTVT.